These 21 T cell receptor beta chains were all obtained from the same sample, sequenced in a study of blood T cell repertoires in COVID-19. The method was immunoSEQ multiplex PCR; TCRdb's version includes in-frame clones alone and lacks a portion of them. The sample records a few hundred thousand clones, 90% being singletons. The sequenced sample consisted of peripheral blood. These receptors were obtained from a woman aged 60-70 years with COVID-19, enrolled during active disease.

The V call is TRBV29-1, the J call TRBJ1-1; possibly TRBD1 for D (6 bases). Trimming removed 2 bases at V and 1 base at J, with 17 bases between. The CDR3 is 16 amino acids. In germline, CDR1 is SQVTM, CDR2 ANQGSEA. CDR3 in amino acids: CSVELVGAGGNTEAFF. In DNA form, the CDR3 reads TGCAGCGTTGAACTCGTGGGGGCGGGAGGGAACACTGAAGCTTTCTTT.

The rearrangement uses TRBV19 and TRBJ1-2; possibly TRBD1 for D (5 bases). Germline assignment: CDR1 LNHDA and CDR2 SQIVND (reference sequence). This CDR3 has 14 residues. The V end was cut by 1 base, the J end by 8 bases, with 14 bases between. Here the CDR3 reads CASSIAGGTGGYTF. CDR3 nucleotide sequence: TGTGCCAGTAGTATAGCGGGGGGAACTGGCGGCTACACCTTC.

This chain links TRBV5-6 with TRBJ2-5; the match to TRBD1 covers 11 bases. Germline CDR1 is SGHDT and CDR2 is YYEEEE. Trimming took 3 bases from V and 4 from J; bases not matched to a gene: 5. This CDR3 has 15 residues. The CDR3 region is CASSWTGTGGETQYF. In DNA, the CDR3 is TGTGCCAGCAGCTGGACCGGGACAGGGGGAGAGACCCAGTACTTC.

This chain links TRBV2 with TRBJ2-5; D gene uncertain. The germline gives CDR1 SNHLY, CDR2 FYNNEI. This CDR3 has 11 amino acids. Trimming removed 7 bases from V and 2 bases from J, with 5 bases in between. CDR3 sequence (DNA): TGTGCCAGCACCAGACAAGAGACCCAGTACTTC. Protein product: CASTRQETQYF.

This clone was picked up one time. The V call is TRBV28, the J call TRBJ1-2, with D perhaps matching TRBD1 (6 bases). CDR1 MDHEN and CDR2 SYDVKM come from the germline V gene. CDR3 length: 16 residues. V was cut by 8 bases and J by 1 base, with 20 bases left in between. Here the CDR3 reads CASFSSPGQDNYGYTF. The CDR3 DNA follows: TGTGCCAGCTTCTCTAGTCCGGGACAAGATAACTATGGCTACACCTTC.

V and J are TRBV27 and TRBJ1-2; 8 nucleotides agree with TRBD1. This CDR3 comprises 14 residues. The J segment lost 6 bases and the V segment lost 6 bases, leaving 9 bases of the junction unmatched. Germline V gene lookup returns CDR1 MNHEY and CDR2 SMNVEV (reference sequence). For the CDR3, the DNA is TGTGCCAGCAGCTACGACAGGGGAAGGAATGGCTACACCTTC. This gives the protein CASSYDRGRNGYTF.

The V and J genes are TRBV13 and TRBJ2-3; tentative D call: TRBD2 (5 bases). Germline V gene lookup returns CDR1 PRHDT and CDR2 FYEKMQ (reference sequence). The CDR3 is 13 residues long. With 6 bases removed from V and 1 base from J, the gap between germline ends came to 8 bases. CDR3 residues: CASRFGGTDTQYF. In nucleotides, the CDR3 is TGTGCCAGCAGGTTCGGGGGCACAGATACGCAGTATTTT.

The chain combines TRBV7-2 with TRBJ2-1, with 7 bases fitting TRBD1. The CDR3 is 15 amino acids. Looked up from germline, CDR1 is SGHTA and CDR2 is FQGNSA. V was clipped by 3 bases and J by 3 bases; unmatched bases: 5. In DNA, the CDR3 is TGTGCCAGCAGCTTTGTCGGACAGGTCTACAATGAGCAGTTCTTC. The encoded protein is CASSFVGQVYNEQFF. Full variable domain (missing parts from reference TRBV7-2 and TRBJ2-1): GAGVSQSPSNKVTEKGKDVELRCDPISGHTALYWYRQSLGQGLEFLIYFQGNSAPDKSGLPSDRFSAERTGGSVSTLTIQRTQQEDSAVYLCASSFVGQVYNEQFFGPGTRLTVL.

The CDR3 loop is CASSLNRDRDSPLHF. The CDR3 DNA sequence: TGTGCCAGCAGCTTGAACCGGGACAGGGATTCACCCCTCCACTTT. The rearrangement joins TRBV6-2 or TRBV6-3 to TRBJ1-6; the match to TRBD1 covers 9 bases. The length of the CDR3 is 15 residues. Germline values: CDR1 MNHEY, CDR2 SVGEGT. J lost 8 bases, V lost 6 bases, and 8 bases had no gene match.

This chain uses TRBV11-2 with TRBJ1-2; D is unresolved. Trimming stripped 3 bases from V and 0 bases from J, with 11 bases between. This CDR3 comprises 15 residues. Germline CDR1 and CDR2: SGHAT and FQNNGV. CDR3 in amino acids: CASSFSEGANYGYTF. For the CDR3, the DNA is TGTGCCAGCAGCTTTTCGGAAGGAGCTAACTATGGCTACACCTTC.

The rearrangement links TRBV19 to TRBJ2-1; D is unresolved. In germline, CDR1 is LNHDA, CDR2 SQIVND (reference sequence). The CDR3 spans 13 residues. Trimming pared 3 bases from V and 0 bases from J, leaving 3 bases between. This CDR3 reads CASSIRSYNEQFF. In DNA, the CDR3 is TGTGCCAGTAGTATCCGCTCCTACAATGAGCAGTTCTTC.

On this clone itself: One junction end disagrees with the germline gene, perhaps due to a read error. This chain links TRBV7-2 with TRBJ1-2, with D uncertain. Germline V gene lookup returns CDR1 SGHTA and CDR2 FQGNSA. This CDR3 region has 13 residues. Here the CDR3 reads CASSLVGSRGYTF. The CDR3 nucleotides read TGTGCCAGCAGTTTAGTCGGGTCTCGGGGCTACACCTTC.

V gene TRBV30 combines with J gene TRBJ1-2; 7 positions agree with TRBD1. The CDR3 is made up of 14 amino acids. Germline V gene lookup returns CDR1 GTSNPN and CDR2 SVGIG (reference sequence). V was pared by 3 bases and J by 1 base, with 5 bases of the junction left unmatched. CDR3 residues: CAWSADRFNYGYTF. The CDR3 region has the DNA TGTGCCTGGAGCGCGGACAGGTTTAACTATGGCTACACCTTC.

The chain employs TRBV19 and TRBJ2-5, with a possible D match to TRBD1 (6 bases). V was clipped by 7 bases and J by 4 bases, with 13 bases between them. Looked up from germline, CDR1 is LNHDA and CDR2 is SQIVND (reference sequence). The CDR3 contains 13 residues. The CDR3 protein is CASNPQGSETQYF. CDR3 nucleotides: TGTGCCAGTAATCCACAGGGTTCAGAGACCCAGTACTTC.

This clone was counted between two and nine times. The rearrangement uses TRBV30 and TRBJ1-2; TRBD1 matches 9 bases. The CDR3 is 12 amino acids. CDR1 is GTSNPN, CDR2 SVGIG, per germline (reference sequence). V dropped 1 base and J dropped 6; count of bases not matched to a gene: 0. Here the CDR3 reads CAWSGTGDGYTF. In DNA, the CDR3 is TGTGCCTGGAGTGGGACAGGGGATGGCTACACCTTC.

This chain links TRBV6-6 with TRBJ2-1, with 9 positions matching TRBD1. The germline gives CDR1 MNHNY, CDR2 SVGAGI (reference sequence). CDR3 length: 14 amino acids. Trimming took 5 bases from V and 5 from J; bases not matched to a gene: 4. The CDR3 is CASSPGQGHNEQFF. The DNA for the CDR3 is TGTGCCAGCAGTCCGGGACAGGGCCACAATGAGCAGTTCTTC.

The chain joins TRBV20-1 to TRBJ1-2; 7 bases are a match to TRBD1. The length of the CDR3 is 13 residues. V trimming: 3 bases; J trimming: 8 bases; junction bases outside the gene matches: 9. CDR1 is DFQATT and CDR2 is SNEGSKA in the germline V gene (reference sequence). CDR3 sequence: CSASTNRGRGYTF. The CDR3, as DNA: TGCAGTGCTAGTACAAACAGGGGACGCGGCTACACCTTC.

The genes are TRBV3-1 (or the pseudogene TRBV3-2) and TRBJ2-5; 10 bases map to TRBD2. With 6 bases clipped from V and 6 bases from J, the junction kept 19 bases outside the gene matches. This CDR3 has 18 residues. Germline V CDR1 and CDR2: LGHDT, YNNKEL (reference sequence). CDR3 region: CASSQPTQSGGAKKTQYF. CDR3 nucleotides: TGTGCCAGCAGTCAACCTACCCAAAGCGGGGGGGCCAAAAAGACCCAGTACTTC.

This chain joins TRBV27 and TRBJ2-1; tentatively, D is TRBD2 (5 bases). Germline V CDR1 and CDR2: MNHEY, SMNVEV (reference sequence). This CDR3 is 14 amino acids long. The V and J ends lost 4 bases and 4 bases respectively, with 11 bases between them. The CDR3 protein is CASSSGLFYNEQFF. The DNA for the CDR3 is TGTGCCAGCAGTTCAGGACTTTTTTACAATGAGCAGTTCTTC.

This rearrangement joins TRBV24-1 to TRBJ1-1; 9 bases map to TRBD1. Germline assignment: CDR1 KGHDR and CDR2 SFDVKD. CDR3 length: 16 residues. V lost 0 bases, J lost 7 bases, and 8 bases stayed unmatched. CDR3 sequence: CATSDLRGTGPDEAFF. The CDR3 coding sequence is TGTGCCACCAGTGATTTGCGTGGGACAGGGCCCGATGAAGCTTTCTTT.

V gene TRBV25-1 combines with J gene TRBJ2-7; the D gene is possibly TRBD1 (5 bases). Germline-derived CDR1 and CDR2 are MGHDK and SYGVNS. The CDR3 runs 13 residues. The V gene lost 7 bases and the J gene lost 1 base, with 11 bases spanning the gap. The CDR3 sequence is CASNGTGSYEQYF. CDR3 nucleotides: TGTGCCAGCAATGGAACAGGTTCCTACGAGCAGTACTTC.